This T cell receptor (beta chain) derives from a study of metastatic and nonmetastatic thyroid tumors. MiXCR re-clonotyped the PCR reads for TCRdb. Among about 15,000 clones listed, roughly a quarter were seen once. In its sample, this clone ranks as medium-sized. The entire patient cohort was treatment-naive prior to thyroid surgery. The CDR3 runs 17 residues. The V and J ends lost 1 base and 6 bases, in that order; junction bases with no gene match: 13. Germline assignment: CDR1 DFQATT and CDR2 SNEGSKA (reference sequence). This sequence was found in a female donor with papillary thyroid cancer or a benign thyroid nodule (not recorded which). Some clones in this sample may be carry-over from other donors' samples. V and J are TRBV20-1 and TRBJ2-7; 12 nucleotides line up with TRBD2. Sequencing was performed on tumor tissue. CDR3 nucleotides: TGCAGTGCTAGAGTCCCTAGCGGGAGGGCCGGACTGGGCGAGCAGTACTTC. As protein: CSARVPSGRAGLGEQYF.